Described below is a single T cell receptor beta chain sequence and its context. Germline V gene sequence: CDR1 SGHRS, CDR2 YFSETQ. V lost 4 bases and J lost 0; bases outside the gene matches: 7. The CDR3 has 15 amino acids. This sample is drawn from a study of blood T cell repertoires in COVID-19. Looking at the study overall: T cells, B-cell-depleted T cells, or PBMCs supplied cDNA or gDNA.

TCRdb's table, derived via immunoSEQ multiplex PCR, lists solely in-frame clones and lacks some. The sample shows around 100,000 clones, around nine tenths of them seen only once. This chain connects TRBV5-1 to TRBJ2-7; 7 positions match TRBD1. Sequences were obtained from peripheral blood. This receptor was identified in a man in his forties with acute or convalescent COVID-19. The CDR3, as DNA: TGCGCCAGCAGCACCAGACAGGGAGCCTCCTACGAGCAGTACTTC. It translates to CASSTRQGASYEQYF.